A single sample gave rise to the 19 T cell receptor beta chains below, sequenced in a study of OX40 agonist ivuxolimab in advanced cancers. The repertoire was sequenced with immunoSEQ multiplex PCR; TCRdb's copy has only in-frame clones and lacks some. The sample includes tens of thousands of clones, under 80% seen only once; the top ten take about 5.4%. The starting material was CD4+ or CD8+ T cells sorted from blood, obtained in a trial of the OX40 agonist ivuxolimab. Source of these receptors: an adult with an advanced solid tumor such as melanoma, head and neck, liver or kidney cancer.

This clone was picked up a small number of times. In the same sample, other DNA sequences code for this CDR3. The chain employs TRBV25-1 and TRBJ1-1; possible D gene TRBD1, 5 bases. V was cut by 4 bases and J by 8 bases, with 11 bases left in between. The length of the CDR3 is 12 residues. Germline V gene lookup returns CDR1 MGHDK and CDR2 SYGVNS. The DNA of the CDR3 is TGTGCCAGCAGTGCCGGGACGGGGGAAGCTTTCTTT. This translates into CASSAGTGEAFF.

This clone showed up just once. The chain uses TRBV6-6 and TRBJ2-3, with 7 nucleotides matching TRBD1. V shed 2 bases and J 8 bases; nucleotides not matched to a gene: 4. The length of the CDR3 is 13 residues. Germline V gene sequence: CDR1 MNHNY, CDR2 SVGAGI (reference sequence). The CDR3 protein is CASSYPDRATQYF. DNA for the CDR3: TGTGCCAGCAGTTACCCCGACAGGGCTACGCAGTATTTT.

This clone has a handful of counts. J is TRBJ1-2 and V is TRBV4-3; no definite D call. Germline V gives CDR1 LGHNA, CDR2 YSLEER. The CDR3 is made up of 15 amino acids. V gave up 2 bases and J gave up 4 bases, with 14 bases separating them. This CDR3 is CASSQRINPVYGYTF. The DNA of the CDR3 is TGCGCCAGCAGCCAACGAATTAACCCGGTCTATGGCTACACCTTC.

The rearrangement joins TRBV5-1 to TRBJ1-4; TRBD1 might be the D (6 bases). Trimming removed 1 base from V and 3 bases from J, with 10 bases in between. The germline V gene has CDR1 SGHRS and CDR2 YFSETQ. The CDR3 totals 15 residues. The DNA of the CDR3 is TGCGCCAGCAGCTTGCAGGGGAGGTCTAATGAAAAACTGTTTTTT. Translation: CASSLQGRSNEKLFF.

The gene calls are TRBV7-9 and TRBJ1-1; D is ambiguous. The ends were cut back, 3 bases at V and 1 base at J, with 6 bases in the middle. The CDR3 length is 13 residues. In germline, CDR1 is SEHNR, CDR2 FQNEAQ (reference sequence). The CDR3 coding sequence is TGTGCCAGCAGCTTTAGCAGGAACACTGAAGCTTTCTTT. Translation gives CASSFSRNTEAFF.

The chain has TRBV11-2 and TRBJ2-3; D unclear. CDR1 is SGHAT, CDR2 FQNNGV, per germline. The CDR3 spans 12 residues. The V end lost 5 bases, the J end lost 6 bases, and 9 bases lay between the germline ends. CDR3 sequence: CASSLLSDTQYF. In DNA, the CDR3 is TGTGCCAGCAGCCTCCTATCTGATACGCAGTATTTT.

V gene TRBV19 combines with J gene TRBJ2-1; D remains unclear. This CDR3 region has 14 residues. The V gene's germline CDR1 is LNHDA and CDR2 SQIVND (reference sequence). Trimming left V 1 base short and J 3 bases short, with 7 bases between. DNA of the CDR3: TGTGCCAGTAGTATAGTGGCCCTCTACAATGAGCAGTTCTTC. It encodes CASSIVALYNEQFF. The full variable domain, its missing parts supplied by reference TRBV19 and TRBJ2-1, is DGGITQSPKYLFRKEGQNVTLSCEQNLNHDAMYWYRQDPGQGLRLIYYSQIVNDFQKGDIAEGYSVSREKKESFPLTVTSAQKNPTAFYLCASSIVALYNEQFFGPGTRLTVL.

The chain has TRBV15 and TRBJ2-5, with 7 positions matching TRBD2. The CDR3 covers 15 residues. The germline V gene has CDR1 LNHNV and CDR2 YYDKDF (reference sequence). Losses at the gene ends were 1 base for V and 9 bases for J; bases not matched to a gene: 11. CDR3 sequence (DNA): TGTGCCACCAGCAGAGCCGGGGCGGGGGACGCGGCCCAGTACTTC. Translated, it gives CATSRAGAGDAAQYF.

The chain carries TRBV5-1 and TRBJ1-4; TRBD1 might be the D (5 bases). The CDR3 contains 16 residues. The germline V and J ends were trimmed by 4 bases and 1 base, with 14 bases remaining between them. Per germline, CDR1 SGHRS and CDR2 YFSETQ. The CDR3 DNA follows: TGCGCCAGCAGCGCATCTAGGACACAAACTAATGAAAAACTGTTTTTT. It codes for CASSASRTQTNEKLFF.

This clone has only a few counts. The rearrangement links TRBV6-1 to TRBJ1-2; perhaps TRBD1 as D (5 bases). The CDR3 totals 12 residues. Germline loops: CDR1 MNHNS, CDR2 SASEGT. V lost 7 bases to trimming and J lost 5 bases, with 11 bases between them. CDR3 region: CASTRDEYGYTF. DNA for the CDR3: TGTGCCAGCACCCGGGACGAATATGGCTACACCTTC.

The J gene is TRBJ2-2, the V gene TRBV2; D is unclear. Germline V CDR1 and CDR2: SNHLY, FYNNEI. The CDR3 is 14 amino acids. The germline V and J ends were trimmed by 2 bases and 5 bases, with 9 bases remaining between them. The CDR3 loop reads CASSETGGTGELFF. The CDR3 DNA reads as TGTGCCAGCAGTGAAACGGGTGGGACCGGGGAGCTGTTTTTT.

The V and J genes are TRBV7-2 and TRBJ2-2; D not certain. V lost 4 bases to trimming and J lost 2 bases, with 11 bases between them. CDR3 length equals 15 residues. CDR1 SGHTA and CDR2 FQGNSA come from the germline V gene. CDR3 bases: TGTGCCAGCAGCTCCAACAGAGCTAACACCGGGGAGCTGTTTTTT. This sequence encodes CASSSNRANTGELFF. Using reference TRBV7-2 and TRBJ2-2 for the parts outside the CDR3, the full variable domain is GAGVSQSPSNKVTEKGKDVELRCDPISGHTALYWYRQSLGQGLEFLIYFQGNSAPDKSGLPSDRFSAERTGGSVSTLTIQRTQQEDSAVYLCASSSNRANTGELFFGEGSRLTVL.

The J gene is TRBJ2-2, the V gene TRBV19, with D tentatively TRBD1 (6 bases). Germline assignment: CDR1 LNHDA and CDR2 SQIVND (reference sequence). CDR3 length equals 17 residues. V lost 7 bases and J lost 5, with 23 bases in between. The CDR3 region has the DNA TGTGCCAGTACCAAGTCACAGGGAGTTGGGGAAACCGGGGAGCTGTTTTTT. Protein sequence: CASTKSQGVGETGELFF.

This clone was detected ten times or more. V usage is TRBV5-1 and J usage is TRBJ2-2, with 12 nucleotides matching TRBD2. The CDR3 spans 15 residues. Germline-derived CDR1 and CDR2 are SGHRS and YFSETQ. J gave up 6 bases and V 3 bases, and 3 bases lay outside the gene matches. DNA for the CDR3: TGCGCCAGCAGCTCTAGCGGGAGGGCCGCCGGGGAGCTGTTTTTT. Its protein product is CASSSSGRAAGELFF.

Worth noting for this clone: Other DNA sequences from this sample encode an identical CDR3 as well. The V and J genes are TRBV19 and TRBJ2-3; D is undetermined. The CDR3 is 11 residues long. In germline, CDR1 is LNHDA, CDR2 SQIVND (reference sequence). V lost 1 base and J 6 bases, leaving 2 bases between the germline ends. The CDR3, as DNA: TGTGCCAGTAGTATAGTTGATACGCAGTATTTT. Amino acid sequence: CASSIVDTQYF. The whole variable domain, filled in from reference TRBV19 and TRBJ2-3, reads DGGITQSPKYLFRKEGQNVTLSCEQNLNHDAMYWYRQDPGQGLRLIYYSQIVNDFQKGDIAEGYSVSREKKESFPLTVTSAQKNPTAFYLCASSIVDTQYFGPGTRLTVL.

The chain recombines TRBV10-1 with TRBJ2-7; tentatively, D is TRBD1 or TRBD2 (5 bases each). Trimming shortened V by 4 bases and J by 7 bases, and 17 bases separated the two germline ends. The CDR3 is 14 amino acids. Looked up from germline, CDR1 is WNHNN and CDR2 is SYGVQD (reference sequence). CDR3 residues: CASSASGTSWEQYF. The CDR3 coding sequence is TGCGCCAGCAGTGCTTCCGGGACCTCGTGGGAGCAGTACTTC.

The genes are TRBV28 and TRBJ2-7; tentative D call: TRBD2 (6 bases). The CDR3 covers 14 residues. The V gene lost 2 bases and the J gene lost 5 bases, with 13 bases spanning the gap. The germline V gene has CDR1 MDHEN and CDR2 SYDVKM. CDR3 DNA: TGTGCCAGCAGTTTACCTAGCAGGAGGGACGAGCAGTACTTC. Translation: CASSLPSRRDEQYF.

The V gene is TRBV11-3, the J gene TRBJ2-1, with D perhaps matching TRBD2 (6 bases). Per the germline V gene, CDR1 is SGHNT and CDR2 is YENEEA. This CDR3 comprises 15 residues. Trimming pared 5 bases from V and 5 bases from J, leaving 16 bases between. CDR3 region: CASSRGASDHNEQFF. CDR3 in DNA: TGTGCCAGCAGCCGGGGCGCTAGCGATCACAATGAGCAGTTCTTC.

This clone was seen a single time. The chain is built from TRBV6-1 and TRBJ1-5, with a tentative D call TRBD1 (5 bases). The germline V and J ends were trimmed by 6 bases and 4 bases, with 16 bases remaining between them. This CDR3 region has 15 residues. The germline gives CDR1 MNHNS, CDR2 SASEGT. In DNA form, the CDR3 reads TGTGCCAGCAGGCAGATTTCTTCAGGGAATCAGCCCCAGCATTTT. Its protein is CASRQISSGNQPQHF.